This paragraph covers one T cell receptor beta chain sequence. Germline lookup yields CDR1 WSHSY and CDR2 SAAADI. The CDR3 has 15 residues. V was trimmed by 6 bases and J by 2 bases, leaving 15 bases between them. The sample is drawn from a study of blood T cell repertoires in COVID-19. As for the study in general: Italy, Spain and the United States were the sources of the convalescent and acute COVID-19 samples. Sources were T cells, B-cell-depleted T cells, or PBMCs; the material itself was cDNA or gDNA.

Original analysis: Nucleated cell number was recorded as an estimate derived from reference gene primer amplification. Method: immunoSEQ multiplex PCR; TCRdb's copy keeps in-frame clones and lacks some. V and J calls and clone size are as listed in that table; D and trimming were resolved from the DNA. The table has approximately 200,000 clones, roughly 80% seen once; the top ten hold 3%. The chain recombines TRBV10-2 with TRBJ2-3; the D gene is possibly TRBD1 (6 bases). Sequenced input: peripheral blood. The TCR was taken from a woman in her 30s who had recovered from COVID-19. The CDR3 loop reads CASRGAVDSTDTQYF. Written as DNA, the CDR3 is TGCGCCAGCAGGGGGGCGGTGGATTCCACAGATACGCAGTATTTT.